The 14 T cell receptor beta chains listed next were all sequenced from one sample in a study of blood T cells in healthy people across ages. Next came a second PCR, run for about 6 to 12 cycles, which used a sample-barcoded 5' primer along with a J-beta primer mix. Via MiXCR, TCRdb re-called the 5' RACE reads, giving one row per CDR3 protein. The sample lists some 780,000 distinct CDR3 sequences, more than 55% occurring once. Sequenced input: blood. Receptors were obtained from a man in his forties or fifties in good health.

The chain has TRBV6-6 and TRBJ2-5, with TRBD1 identical over 7 bases. The CDR3 length is 13 residues. V dropped 6 bases and J dropped 4; count of bases not matched to a gene: 5. The germline V gene encodes CDR1 MNHNY and CDR2 SVGAGI (reference sequence). The CDR3 DNA follows: TGTGCCAGCAGGTCGGGACAGAGAGAGACCCAGTACTTC. This codes for CASRSGQRETQYF.

The V call is TRBV7-9, the J call TRBJ2-1; D uncertain. CDR1 SEHNR and CDR2 FQNEAQ come from the germline V gene (reference sequence). V was trimmed by 4 bases and J by 12 bases, leaving 16 bases between them. CDR3 length: 13 residues. The chain's CDR3 is CASSSTDGLLQFF. Here the CDR3 DNA reads TGTGCCAGCAGCTCCACCGACGGCCTACTGCAGTTCTTC.

Here the CDR3 DNA reads TGTGCCGACCGATTGGGCACGCAGTTCTTC. The encoded protein is CADRLGTQFF. V is TRBV27 and J is TRBJ2-1; no reliable D call. Per the germline V gene, CDR1 is MNHEY and CDR2 is SMNVEV (reference sequence). The V and J ends lost 11 bases and 12 bases respectively, with 14 bases between them. CDR3 length: 10 amino acids.

The V and J genes are TRBV10-3 and TRBJ2-3; 9 nucleotides agree with TRBD2. Germline CDR1 reads ENHRY; CDR2 reads SYGVKD. The CDR3 runs to 18 residues. V dropped 0 bases and J dropped 3; count of bases not matched to a gene: 10. CDR3 nucleotide sequence: TGTGCCATCAGTGAGTCGATCGGTGGCGGGAGGGTGACAGATACGCAGTATTTT. Amino acids: CAISESIGGGRVTDTQYF.

The V call is TRBV20-1, the J call TRBJ2-1, with 9 bases matching TRBD2. Germline assignment: CDR1 DFQATT and CDR2 SNEGSKA (reference sequence). CDR3 length: 15 amino acids. V lost 6 bases and J lost 3; bases outside the gene matches: 9. The CDR3 here is CSAPGAGGRYNEQFF. The CDR3 DNA reads as TGCAGTGCCCCGGGTGCGGGAGGGCGCTACAATGAGCAGTTCTTC.

The chain has TRBV30 and TRBJ1-6; TRBD1 is a possible D gene (5 bases). Germline CDR1 and CDR2: GTSNPN and SVGIG (reference sequence). CDR3 size: 13 residues. V lost 0 bases to trimming and J lost 7 bases, with 7 bases between them. The CDR3 sequence: CAWSVGENSPLHF. The CDR3 nucleotides read TGTGCCTGGAGTGTGGGGGAGAATTCACCCCTCCACTTT.

In this sample, this clonotype turned up many times. This chain links TRBV4-2 with TRBJ2-7; 8 bases are shared with TRBD2. Near its end, the DNA agrees better with TRBJ2-5, so the J call may be wrong. From germline, CDR1 is LGHNA and CDR2 YNFKEQ. CDR3 length equals 16 residues. CDR3 region: CASSQDDNSGAQTQYF. Here the CDR3 DNA reads TGTGCCAGCAGCCAAGATGATAATAGCGGGGCTCAGACCCAGTACTTC.

The chain combines TRBV6-4 with TRBJ1-2, with D possibly being TRBD1 (5 bases). The germline V gene has CDR1 MRHNA and CDR2 SNTAGT. The CDR3 runs to 14 residues. V lost 0 bases, J lost 8 bases, and 13 bases lay in between. This CDR3 reads CASSDSAGRGGYTF. CDR3 DNA sequence: TGTGCCAGCAGTGACTCCGCAGGGAGAGGGGGCTACACCTTC.

The chain recombines TRBV6-1 with TRBJ2-4, with D perhaps being TRBD1 or TRBD2 (5 bases each). Germline V lookup: CDR1 MNHNS, CDR2 SASEGT. V lost 3 bases and J 13 bases, leaving 19 bases between the germline ends. The CDR3 has 14 residues. This CDR3 reads CASSDPPQVGEQYF. CDR3 sequence (DNA): TGTGCCAGCAGTGACCCCCCACAGGTTGGGGAGCAGTACTTC.

This clonotype was counted a few times. This chain uses TRBV29-1 with TRBJ2-5, with D possibly called TRBD1 or TRBD2 (5 bases each). Trimming shortened V by 4 bases and J by 1 base, and 10 bases separated the two germline ends. Germline assignment: CDR1 SQVTM and CDR2 ANQGSEA. The CDR3 has 13 residues. This chain's CDR3 is CSVGSGTQETQYF. As DNA, the CDR3 is TGCAGCGTTGGATCGGGGACCCAAGAGACCCAGTACTTC.

This chain uses TRBV25-1 with TRBJ1-6; TRBD1 aligns across 9 bases. Germline CDR1 is MGHDK and CDR2 is SYGVNS. Unmatched junction bases numbered 7, after V lost 0 bases and J lost 7 bases. CDR3 length: 17 residues. In nucleotides, the CDR3 is TGTGCCAGCAGTGAATATCGGACAGGGGCTTTGAATTCACCCCTCCACTTT. It encodes CASSEYRTGALNSPLHF.

The genes are TRBV28 and TRBJ2-3; possibly TRBD2 for D (6 bases). Germline loops: CDR1 MDHEN, CDR2 SYDVKM. The CDR3 length is 16 residues. The ends were cut back, 3 bases at V and 2 bases at J, with 15 bases in the middle. Written as DNA, the CDR3 is TGTGCCAGCAGTTTTCCGCTAGCGTCCGACACAGATACGCAGTATTTT. It is translated as CASSFPLASDTDTQYF.

V and J are TRBV6-1 and TRBJ2-2; 7 positions agree with TRBD1. There are 17 residues in the CDR3. The germline V gene has CDR1 MNHNS and CDR2 SASEGT. Germline trimming cut 2 bases from V and 4 bases from J; bases unmatched to any gene: 10. The CDR3 bases are TGTGCCAGCAGTGAAAGCCCCGAACAGGGGATCACCGGGGAGCTGTTTTTT. It yields the protein CASSESPEQGITGELFF.

This clonotype turned up a few times. The chain links TRBV5-1 to TRBJ2-6; TRBD1 aligns across 7 bases. Germline V gene data show CDR1 as SGHRS and CDR2 as YFSETQ. With 2 bases clipped from V and 2 bases from J, the junction kept 7 bases outside the gene matches. This CDR3 is 17 amino acids long. In nucleotides, the CDR3 is TGCGCCAGCAGCTTTGAAGGGGGCGCTGCTGGGGCCAACGTCCTGACTTTC. Amino acids: CASSFEGGAAGANVLTF.